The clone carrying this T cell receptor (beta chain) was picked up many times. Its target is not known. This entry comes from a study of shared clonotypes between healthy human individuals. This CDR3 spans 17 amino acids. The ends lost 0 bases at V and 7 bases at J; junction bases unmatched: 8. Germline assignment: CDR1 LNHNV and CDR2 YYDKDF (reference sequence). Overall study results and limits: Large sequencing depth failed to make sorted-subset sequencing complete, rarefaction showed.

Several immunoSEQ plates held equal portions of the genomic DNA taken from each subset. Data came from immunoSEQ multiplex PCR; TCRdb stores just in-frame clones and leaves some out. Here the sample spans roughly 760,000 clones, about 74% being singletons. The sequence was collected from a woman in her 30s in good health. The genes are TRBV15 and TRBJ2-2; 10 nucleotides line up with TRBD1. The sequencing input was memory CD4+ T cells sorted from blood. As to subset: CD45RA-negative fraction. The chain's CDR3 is CATSRDKGQGLGGELFF. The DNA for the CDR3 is TGTGCCACCAGCAGAGATAAGGGACAGGGGTTAGGCGGGGAGCTGTTTTTT.